The rows below give T cell receptor beta chains drawn from one sample of a study of blood T cell repertoires in COVID-19. Libraries were prepared by immunoSEQ multiplex PCR; TCRdb keeps only in-frame clonotypes and omits some of them. The profile shows some 83,000 clones, about 92% of them singletons. Sequences were obtained from peripheral blood. The receptors shown here come from a man between 50 and 59 years old with acute or convalescent COVID-19. Both conserved end residues are part of each CDR3. D genes are given only for firm matches. Clone size is not always given. Where it is, it says once, few, many or a class for expanded clones.

size: -
J: TRBJ1-6
V: TRBV5-5
D: TRBD1
DNA: TGTGCCAGCAGCTTGGTCGGGACAGCCTATAATTCACCCCTCCACTTT
CDR3: CASSLVGTAYNSPLHF

size: -
J: TRBJ1-4
V: TRBV12-3/TRBV12-4
D: -
DNA: TGTGCCAGCAGTTTAGCGGCGGCAGAAAAACTGTTTTTT
CDR3: CASSLAAAEKLFF

size: -
J: TRBJ2-2
V: TRBV4-1
D: -
DNA: TGCGCCAGCAGCCACTTCGGACAGACAGACACCGGGGAGCTGTTTTTT
CDR3: CASSHFGQTDTGELFF

size: -
J: TRBJ2-3
V: TRBV9
D: TRBD2
DNA: TGTGCCAGCAGCGAGGCGGGGGGCACAGATACGCAGTATTTT
CDR3: CASSEAGGTDTQYF

size: -
J: TRBJ1-2
V: TRBV27
D: TRBD1
DNA: TGTGCCAGCAGTTCCACAGGGGGCCCTAACTATGGCTACACCTTC
CDR3: CASSSTGGPNYGYTF

size: -
J: TRBJ2-1
V: TRBV2
D: TRBD2
DNA: TGTGCCAGCAGTGAGTCTAGCGGGAGGGTGCATGAGCAGTTCTTC
CDR3: CASSESSGRVHEQFF

size: -
J: TRBJ2-7
V: TRBV19
D: TRBD2
DNA: TGTGCCAGTAGTATCCAAGCGGGACGGTGGGACGAGCAGTACTTC
CDR3: CASSIQAGRWDEQYF

size: -
J: TRBJ1-2
V: TRBV4-3
D: -
DNA: TGCGCCAGCAGCCAAGAAGGAGGTTTGGAGGATGGCTACACCTTC
CDR3: CASSQEGGLEDGYTF

size: -
J: TRBJ2-1
V: TRBV19
D: TRBD1
DNA: TGTGCCAGTAGGGACACACAGGGGATTTATGAGCAGTTCTTC
CDR3: CASRDTQGIYEQFF

size: -
J: TRBJ2-7
V: TRBV5-1
D: -
DNA: TGCGCCAGCAGCTCACACCAGGGAGCCGACGCGGGACCCAGTGACTTC
CDR3: CASSSHQGADAGPSDF

size: -
J: TRBJ2-1
V: TRBV5-5
D: TRBD2
DNA: TGTGCCAGCAGTTTATGGACTAGCGGCTACAATGAGCAGTTCTTC
CDR3: CASSLWTSGYNEQFF

size: -
J: TRBJ2-1
V: TRBV19
D: TRBD2
DNA: TGTGCCAGTAGGCCGGGAGGCTCCTACAATGAGCAGTTCTTC
CDR3: CASRPGGSYNEQFF

size: -
J: TRBJ2-7
V: TRBV29-1
D: -
DNA: TGCAGCGTTGACTTATTCGGAGAGAAGCAGTACTTC
CDR3: CSVDLFGEKQYF

size: once
J: TRBJ1-1
V: TRBV6-5
D: -
DNA: TGTGCCAGCAGTACCCGACAGGAATTGAACACTGAAGCTTTCTTT
CDR3: CASSTRQELNTEAFF

size: -
J: TRBJ1-1
V: TRBV19
D: -
DNA: TGTGCCAGTAGTATAGATTCGGGACTCCCTGAAGCTTTCTTT
CDR3: CASSIDSGLPEAFF

size: -
J: TRBJ2-5
V: TRBV11-1
D: -
DNA: TGTGCCAGCACCAAGAAAAAAGAACAGATTAAAGAGACCCAGTACTTC
CDR3: CASTKKKEQIKETQYF

size: once
J: TRBJ1-1
V: TRBV28
D: -
DNA: TGTGCCAGCAGGGGGGGGCGGGTGAACACTGAAGCTTTCTTT
CDR3: CASRGGRVNTEAFF

size: -
J: TRBJ1-5
V: TRBV5-1
D: -
DNA: TGCGCCAGCAGCTTGGCGGGGGAGGGGCAGCCCCAGCATTTT
CDR3: CASSLAGEGQPQHF

size: -
J: TRBJ2-1
V: TRBV2
D: TRBD1
DNA: TGTGCCAGCACAGGACAGGGGGTTCTTAACAATGAGCAGTTCTTC
CDR3: CASTGQGVLNNEQFF

size: once
J: TRBJ1-1
V: TRBV6-5
D: TRBD1
DNA: TGTGCCAGCACCCCAGGACAGGACCTGGCGGCTTTCTTT
CDR3: CASTPGQDLAAFF

size: -
J: TRBJ2-7
V: TRBV6-5
D: -
DNA: TGTGCCAGCATTCGGTCAGGGGTTTCCTACGAGCAGTACTTC
CDR3: CASIRSGVSYEQYF

size: -
J: TRBJ2-3
V: TRBV11-2
D: TRBD1
DNA: TGTGCCAGCAGCTGGGACACAGGGGCAGATACGCAGTATTTT
CDR3: CASSWDTGADTQYF

size: -
J: TRBJ2-3
V: TRBV7-2
D: -
DNA: TGTGCCAGCAGCTCCTACGGGGGAATTACAGATACGCAGTATTTT
CDR3: CASSSYGGITDTQYF

size: few
J: TRBJ1-4
V: TRBV7-9
D: TRBD1
DNA: TGTGCCGGGGACACATTAGGGGGCCCGGAGGAAAAACTGTTTTTT
CDR3: CAGDTLGGPEEKLFF

size: -
J: TRBJ2-6
V: TRBV19
D: TRBD1
DNA: TGTGCCAGTAGTACCGTCCCGGGACAGGGGGCGAGCTCTGGGGCCAACGTCCTGACTTTC
CDR3: CASSTVPGQGASSGANVLTF

size: few
J: TRBJ2-1
V: TRBV9
D: -
DNA: TGTGCCAGCAGCGAGGGGCCCCCAACAGGGCAGTTCTTC
CDR3: CASSEGPPTGQFF

size: -
J: TRBJ1-2
V: TRBV5-1
D: TRBD1
DNA: TGCGCCAGCAGCTCGGACAGGGCTTATAACTATGGCTACACCTTC
CDR3: CASSSDRAYNYGYTF

size: -
J: TRBJ2-1
V: TRBV27
D: TRBD2
DNA: TGTGCCAGCAGTCCCCGGACTAGCGGGGGATACAATGAGCAGTTCTTC
CDR3: CASSPRTSGGYNEQFF

size: -
J: TRBJ1-4
V: TRBV9
D: TRBD1
DNA: TGTGCCAGCAACTCCGGACAGGTCGGAGATGAAAAACTGTTTTTT
CDR3: CASNSGQVGDEKLFF

size: -
J: TRBJ1-5
V: TRBV27
D: -
DNA: TGTGCCAGCAGTTTGGTGGGACACCTCAATCAGCCCCAGCATTTT
CDR3: CASSLVGHLNQPQHF

size: -
J: TRBJ1-1
V: TRBV27
D: -
DNA: TGTGCCAGCAGCACCATGGCAGACACTGAAGCTTTCTTT
CDR3: CASSTMADTEAFF

size: -
J: TRBJ2-7
V: TRBV5-4
D: TRBD2
DNA: TGTGCCAGCAGCTCTCCCGGGACTAGGATGAACGAGCAGTACTTC
CDR3: CASSSPGTRMNEQYF

size: -
J: TRBJ2-1
V: TRBV7-2
D: TRBD2
DNA: TGTGCCAGCAGCTTAAGGTTGGGTAGCGGGGGCCTTACTGAGCAGTTCTTC
CDR3: CASSLRLGSGGLTEQFF

size: -
J: TRBJ2-1
V: TRBV21-1
D: -
DNA: TGTGCCAGCAGCAAGTCCCCCAGGGGTCCTGAGCAGTTCTTC
CDR3: CASSKSPRGPEQFF

size: -
J: TRBJ2-7
V: TRBV19
D: TRBD1
DNA: TGTGCCAGCACAAATTCGGGACAGCCACCCTACGAGCAGTACTTC
CDR3: CASTNSGQPPYEQYF

size: -
J: TRBJ2-6
V: TRBV6-5
D: -
DNA: TGTGCCAGCAGACCCCAGGGATCTGGGGCCAACGTCCTGACTTTC
CDR3: CASRPQGSGANVLTF

size: -
J: TRBJ2-5
V: TRBV5-1
D: -
DNA: TGCGCCAGCAGCTTGGACAGATCGGAGACCCAGTACTTC
CDR3: CASSLDRSETQYF

size: -
J: TRBJ2-2
V: TRBV6-4
D: TRBD1
DNA: TGTGCCAGCAGTGGGACAGGGGGCACCGGGGAGCTGTTTTTT
CDR3: CASSGTGGTGELFF

size: -
J: TRBJ2-7
V: TRBV5-5
D: -
DNA: TGTGCCAGCAGCCCCCGACTAATCCCCTACGAGCAGTACTTC
CDR3: CASSPRLIPYEQYF

size: -
J: TRBJ2-1
V: TRBV27
D: TRBD2
DNA: TGTGCCAGCAGTTTATCCGCTGGCGGGAGCTCCTACAATGAGCAGTTCTTC
CDR3: CASSLSAGGSSYNEQFF

size: -
J: TRBJ2-6
V: TRBV2
D: -
DNA: TGTGCCAGCAGTGTCCCCAGGGGCCCTGGGGCCAACGTCCTGACTTTC
CDR3: CASSVPRGPGANVLTF

size: -
J: TRBJ1-1
V: TRBV19
D: TRBD1
DNA: TGTGCCAGTAGTCCCCGACTGGGACAGGGGATAGGATCCATGAACACTGAAGCTTTCTTT
CDR3: CASSPRLGQGIGSMNTEAFF

size: -
J: TRBJ2-2
V: TRBV5-6
D: TRBD2
DNA: TGTGCCAGCAGCCACCTAGCGGGAGGGCCGAACACCGGGGAGCTGTTTTTT
CDR3: CASSHLAGGPNTGELFF

size: -
J: TRBJ2-1
V: TRBV10-3
D: TRBD1
DNA: TGTGCCATCAGTGTAACAGGGGCCGGGTCCTACAATGAGCAGTTCTTC
CDR3: CAISVTGAGSYNEQFF

size: once
J: TRBJ2-7
V: TRBV19
D: TRBD1
DNA: TGTGCCAGTAAGGGGGCTTACGAGCAGTACTTC
CDR3: CASKGAYEQYF

size: -
J: TRBJ1-1
V: TRBV19
D: TRBD1
DNA: TGTGCCACCGCCCCCGGGACAGGGGGGATGAACACTGAAGCTTTCTTT
CDR3: CATAPGTGGMNTEAFF